The rows below give T cell receptor beta chains drawn from one sample of a study of T-cell memory formation after mild COVID-19. Each CDR3 protein gets one entry after TCRdb re-called the 5' RACE reads with MiXCR. The table has under 550,000 distinct CDR3 sequences, 15% to 20% seen once. Sequenced sample: PBMCs or a T cell subset sorted from them (not recorded which). These TCRs come from a man in his late teens or twenties who had mild COVID-19 (a few samples of this study predate the infection). Cell type and time point are not known. The conserved cysteine and the conserved F or W are not part of the CDR3 here. D genes are given only for firm matches. Size tells how often a clone was seen (once, few, many) or the class of an expanded clone, and some rows leave it out.

j_call d_call clone_size v_call cdr3_aa
TRBJ1-1 NA many TRBV20-1 SARPPLGPNTEAF
TRBJ2-3 NA NA TRBV6-5 ASSPGGPSGDTQY
TRBJ1-1 NA few TRBV7-9 ASSSGRADTEAF
TRBJ1-1 NA few TRBV7-2 ASMEFQEGTEAF
TRBJ2-4 TRBD2 few TRBV6-1 ASSLWLPGLADTMAKNIQY
TRBJ2-1 TRBD2 few TRBV2 ASSLTLAGQDEQF
TRBJ2-5 TRBD1 NA TRBV12-3/TRBV12-4 ASNLQGYQQETQY
TRBJ1-1 NA many TRBV18 ASSQGENTEAF
TRBJ2-2 NA few TRBV20-1 SARAGELF
TRBJ1-5 NA NA TRBV18 ASSHRGDQPQH
TRBJ2-3 NA NA TRBV15 ATSRDVWTITDTQY
TRBJ2-3 NA NA TRBV20-1 SAPTAPSTDTQY
TRBJ1-1 NA few TRBV28 ATLPQPNTEAF
TRBJ2-2 NA many TRBV7-3 ASRETNTGELF
TRBJ2-1 TRBD2 NA TRBV4-1 ASSHLRLAGLVDEQF
TRBJ1-1 NA many TRBV7-2 ASSLLGGVNTEAF
TRBJ2-3 NA few TRBV12-3/TRBV12-4 ASRPRDTNTQY
TRBJ2-7 NA few TRBV7-9 ASSKSNEQY
TRBJ1-1 TRBD1 NA TRBV20-1 SARDNRGDTEAF
TRBJ2-3 TRBD2 NA TRBV6-2/TRBV6-3 ASTQGLAGLTDTQY
TRBJ1-5 NA NA TRBV18 ASSMDTLGFSGQPQH
TRBJ2-1 NA NA TRBV3-1 ASRSGGLTNEQF
TRBJ1-1 NA few TRBV15 ATSRDRDGDTEAF
TRBJ2-5 NA few TRBV7-9 ASSSVPGKETQY
TRBJ1-4 NA NA TRBV18 ASSHGDNEKLF
TRBJ1-5 NA many TRBV18 ASSAGSFNQPQH
TRBJ1-5 NA NA TRBV6-2/TRBV6-3 ATHARRVLNQPQH
TRBJ1-1 NA NA TRBV3-1 ASSQGGGKSRTEAF
TRBJ2-3 NA NA TRBV6-4 ASSDNVASMADTQY
TRBJ1-1 TRBD1 few TRBV18 ASSPDRAVTEAF
TRBJ2-4 TRBD2 few TRBV10-3 AISEVAGGGNIQY
TRBJ1-5 TRBD1 few TRBV12-3/TRBV12-4 ASSPDRGGFDGNQPQH
TRBJ1-3 NA few TRBV5-1 ASSSGTSNSGNTIY
TRBJ1-2 NA NA TRBV12-3/TRBV12-4 ASRSTYGYT
TRBJ2-2 TRBD1 NA TRBV28 ASSWDRQNTGELF